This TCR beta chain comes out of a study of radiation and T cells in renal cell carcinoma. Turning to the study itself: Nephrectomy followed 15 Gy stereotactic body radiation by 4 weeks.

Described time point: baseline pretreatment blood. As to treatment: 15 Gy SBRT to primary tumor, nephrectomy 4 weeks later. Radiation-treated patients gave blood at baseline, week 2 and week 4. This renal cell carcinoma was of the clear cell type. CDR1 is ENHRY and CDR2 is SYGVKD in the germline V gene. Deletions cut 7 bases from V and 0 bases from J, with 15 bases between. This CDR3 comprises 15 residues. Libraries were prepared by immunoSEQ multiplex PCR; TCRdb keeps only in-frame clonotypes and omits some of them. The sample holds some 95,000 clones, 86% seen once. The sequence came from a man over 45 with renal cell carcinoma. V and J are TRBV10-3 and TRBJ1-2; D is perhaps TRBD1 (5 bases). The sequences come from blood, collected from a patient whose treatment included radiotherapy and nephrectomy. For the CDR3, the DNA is TGTGCCATCACCCTGACAGTAAATTCTAACTATGGCTACACCTTC. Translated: CAITLTVNSNYGYTF.